A selection of T cell receptor beta chains follows, all from one sample in a study of T cells in localized non-small cell lung cancer. Measured with immunoSEQ multiplex PCR; TCRdb has only the in-frame clones, and not every one. The table shows 35,000 to 40,000 clones, with around nine tenths occurring only once. This sample comprised peripheral blood, obtained before any cancer treatment. These receptors were collected from a female donor at least 60 years old with stage I lung adenocarcinoma. The CDR3 runs from the conserved cysteine through the conserved F or W. The D gene is left open where the match is weak. The size of a clone is reported for some rows only, either as once, few or many, or as a class for expanded clones.

CDR3 protein	CDR3 DNA	clone size	D gene	V gene	J gene
CATSREGDGGLSTDTQYF	TGTGCCACCAGCAGAGAGGGGGATGGGGGGCTCAGCACAGATACGCAGTATTTT	.	.	TRBV15	TRBJ2-3
CASREFGGYSGNTIYF	TGTGCCAGCAGAGAATTCGGGGGGTATTCTGGAAACACCATATATTTT	once	.	TRBV6-6	TRBJ1-3
CARSLRGARGVYGYTF	TGTGCCAGAAGCTTGCGGGGGGCGCGGGGTGTGTATGGCTACACCTTC	.	.	TRBV5-3	TRBJ1-2
CASRGRRDGYTF	TGTGCCAGCCGGGGGAGGAGGGATGGCTACACCTTC	.	.	TRBV2	TRBJ1-2
CASSQDLTVARGHRELFF	TGTGCCAGCAGCCAAGACCTCACGGTGGCTAGGGGGCACCGGGAGCTGTTTTTT	.	TRBD1	TRBV4-2	TRBJ2-2
CASSLVSGDYTEAFF	TGTGCCAGCAGCTTAGTTTCTGGGGACTACACTGAAGCTTTCTTT	.	.	TRBV7-2	TRBJ1-1
CASSESGPSNQPQHF	TGTGCCAGCAGTGAATCAGGTCCCAGCAATCAGCCCCAGCATTTT	.	.	TRBV25-1	TRBJ1-5
CASSFLPGGTEAFF	TGTGCCAGCAGTTTCCTCCCCGGGGGCACTGAAGCTTTCTTT	.	.	TRBV28	TRBJ1-1
CASSSRQVSTGELFF	TGCGCCAGCAGCTCTCGACAGGTCAGCACCGGGGAGCTGTTTTTT	.	.	TRBV5-1	TRBJ2-2
CASSFGTSGGAQETQYF	TGTGCCAGCAGCTTCGGGACTAGCGGGGGGGCTCAAGAGACCCAGTACTTC	.	TRBD2	TRBV7-3	TRBJ2-5
CASSPGLAQETQYF	TGTGCCAGCTCACCCGGACTAGCCCAAGAGACCCAGTACTTC	.	TRBD2	TRBV18	TRBJ2-5
CASSFGHLNGNQPQHF	TGCGCCAGCAGCTTCGGACATCTGAATGGCAATCAGCCCCAGCATTTT	.	.	TRBV5-1	TRBJ1-5
CSVIGGYEQYF	TGCAGTGTAATTGGAGGATACGAGCAGTACTTC	.	.	TRBV20-1	TRBJ2-7
CASSPSRGRNEQFF	TGTGCCAGCAGCCCCTCCAGGGGCAGAAATGAGCAGTTCTTC	.	.	TRBV7-9	TRBJ2-1
CAIRDRGLNQPQHF	TGTGCCATCCGGGACAGGGGACTCAATCAGCCCCAGCATTTT	.	TRBD1	TRBV28	TRBJ1-5
CASSFQGPSEKLFF	TGTGCCAGCAGCTTCCAGGGGCCCTCTGAAAAACTGTTTTTT	once	.	TRBV5-4	TRBJ1-4
CAIQATSNSYEQYF	TGTGCCATCCAGGCGACTAGTAACTCCTACGAGCAGTACTTC	.	.	TRBV10-3	TRBJ2-7
CASSAWTGVGYTF	TGTGCCAGCAGTGCTTGGACAGGGGTTGGCTACACCTTC	.	TRBD1	TRBV6-1	TRBJ1-2
CASSLARRDIPPPDTQYF	TGTGCCAGCAGCTTAGCCCGCCGGGACATCCCCCCGCCGGATACGCAGTATTTT	.	.	TRBV7-4	TRBJ2-3
CASSLEYNQPQHF	TGTGCCAGCAGCTTAGAGTACAATCAGCCCCAGCATTTT	.	.	TRBV11-1	TRBJ1-5
CASSSPGGSPLHF	TGTGCCAGCAGTTCACCAGGGGGATCACCCCTCCACTTT	few	TRBD1	TRBV28	TRBJ1-6
CSVLGQGGQPQHF	TGCAGCGTCCTCGGACAGGGAGGTCAGCCCCAGCATTTT	.	TRBD1	TRBV29-1	TRBJ1-5
CASSPQGRAEAFF	TGCGCCAGCAGTCCCCAGGGCCGGGCTGAAGCTTTCTTT	.	.	TRBV10-1	TRBJ1-1
CASSPIGGMNTEAFF	TGTGCCAGCAGCCCAATAGGGGGGATGAACACTGAAGCTTTCTTT	.	.	TRBV5-6	TRBJ1-1
CASSHLQGARGNIQYF	TGCGCCAGCAGCCACCTACAGGGGGCGCGTGGGAACATTCAGTACTTC	.	TRBD1	TRBV5-1	TRBJ2-4
CASRKIQDTGNTIYF	TGTGCCAGCAGGAAAATACAGGATACTGGAAACACCATATATTTT	.	.	TRBV27	TRBJ1-3
CASSPSPPFVTDTQYF	TGTGCCAGCAGTCCCTCCCCCCCGTTCGTCACAGATACGCAGTATTTT	.	.	TRBV27	TRBJ2-3
CASSPRDTRSDEQFF	TGTGCCAGCAGTCCTAGGGACACCCGTAGCGATGAGCAGTTCTTC	.	.	TRBV28	TRBJ2-1
CASSARDRGVGSNQPQHF	TGTGCCAGCAGCGCCCGGGACAGGGGGGTAGGGAGCAATCAGCCCCAGCATTTT	once	TRBD1	TRBV5-5	TRBJ1-5
CASSLAGASSGNTIYF	TGTGCCAGCAGCTTAGCAGGGGCAAGCTCTGGAAACACCATATATTTT	.	.	TRBV7-2	TRBJ1-3
CASSLMLWGGRQETQYF	TGTGCCAGCAGCTTAATGCTCTGGGGCGGACGGCAAGAGACCCAGTACTTC	.	.	TRBV7-2	TRBJ2-5
CASSYLGSYEQYF	TGTGCCAGCAGTTACCTGGGCTCCTACGAGCAGTACTTC	.	.	TRBV6-5	TRBJ2-7
CASSRQLLNTGELFF	TGTGCCAGCAGCCGACAGCTTTTAAACACCGGGGAGCTGTTTTTT	.	.	TRBV7-9	TRBJ2-2
CASSDGQAKSFF	TGTGCCAGCAGCGACGGACAGGCGAAGTCTTTCTTT	.	TRBD1	TRBV11-2	TRBJ1-1
CASSERKGGEQFF	TGTGCCAGCAGTGAACGGAAGGGCGGGGAGCAGTTCTTC	.	.	TRBV2	TRBJ2-1
CASTLGDSTDTQYF	TGTGCCAGCACCCTCGGGGATAGCACAGATACGCAGTATTTT	.	.	TRBV6-1	TRBJ2-3
CASSVAPVGSDEQFF	TGTGCCAGCAGCGTAGCCCCGGTCGGTAGCGATGAGCAGTTCTTC	.	.	TRBV9	TRBJ2-1
CASSLAVAGGLNEQFF	TGTGCCAGCAGCTTAGCGGTAGCGGGGGGACTAAATGAGCAGTTCTTC	.	TRBD2	TRBV7-2	TRBJ2-1
CATSRDRVNTEAFF	TGTGCCACCAGCAGGGACAGGGTGAATACTGAAGCTTTCTTT	.	TRBD1	TRBV15	TRBJ1-1
CASSLDVGPQETQYF	TGTGCCAGCAGCTTAGATGTTGGACCCCAGGAGACCCAGTACTTC	.	.	TRBV11-2	TRBJ2-5
CAISLLGLSSGNTIYF	TGTGCCATCAGCCTTTTGGGGTTAAGCTCTGGAAACACCATATATTTT	.	.	TRBV10-3	TRBJ1-3
CASRPGAATETQYF	TGCGCCAGCCGGCCGGGGGCAGCCACGGAGACCCAGTACTTC	.	.	TRBV5-1	TRBJ2-5
CASSYSPTGETQYF	TGCGCCAGCAGCTACTCACCGACTGGAGAGACCCAGTACTTC	.	.	TRBV5-1	TRBJ2-5
CARERGTANEQFF	TGTGCCAGAGAAAGAGGGACAGCTAATGAGCAGTTCTTC	.	TRBD1	TRBV2	TRBJ2-1
CSVAQGSYGYTF	TGCAGCGTTGCCCAGGGCAGCTATGGCTACACCTTC	.	.	TRBV29-1	TRBJ1-2
CASSGRGSSGQYNSPLHF	TGTGCCAGCAGCGGCCGAGGTTCCTCGGGACAATATAATTCACCCCTCCACTTT	.	.	TRBV9	TRBJ1-6
CASSAPDRGGEKLFF	TGTGCCAGCAGTGCACCGGACAGGGGAGGTGAAAAACTGTTTTTT	.	TRBD1	TRBV6-1	TRBJ1-4
CASTTSGGVSYNEQFF	TGTGCCAGCACGACTAGCGGGGGGGTCTCCTACAATGAGCAGTTCTTC	.	TRBD2	TRBV5-4	TRBJ2-1
CSVDPPGSLGETQYF	TGCAGCGTTGACCCTCCGGGCTCCCTGGGAGAGACCCAGTACTTC	.	.	TRBV29-1	TRBJ2-5
CASSRSTGTTGELFF	TGTGCCAGCTCACGTTCGACTGGGACTACCGGGGAGCTGTTTTTT	.	.	TRBV18	TRBJ2-2
CASSEEGNYGYTF	TGTGCCAGCAGTGAGGAGGGGAACTATGGCTACACCTTC	.	.	TRBV2	TRBJ1-2
CASSLGPNYNEQFF	TGTGCCAGCAGCTTAGGGCCCAACTACAATGAGCAGTTCTTC	once	.	TRBV11-3	TRBJ2-1
CASSSGQGNEKLFF	TGTGCCAGCAGTTCAGGACAGGGTAATGAAAAACTGTTTTTT	once	TRBD1	TRBV7-9	TRBJ1-4
CASRDGREIMNTEAFF	TGTGCCAGCAGGGATGGCCGGGAGATTATGAACACTGAAGCTTTCTTT	.	.	TRBV27	TRBJ1-1
CASSPRGEARGYTF	TGTGCCAGCAGCCCCCGGGGGGAGGCTAGGGGCTACACCTTC	.	.	TRBV7-9	TRBJ1-2
CASSLGRNRGTEKLFF	TGTGCCAGCAGCTTAGGCCGGAACAGGGGGACTGAAAAACTGTTTTTT	.	TRBD1	TRBV7-3	TRBJ1-4
CASSSEPGLSSQHF	TGCGCCAGCAGCTCAGAACCGGGCCTTTCGTCCCAGCATTTT	.	.	TRBV5-1	TRBJ1-5
CASSTTDYNEQFF	TGTGCCAGCAGTACGACAGACTACAATGAGCAGTTCTTC	.	.	TRBV27	TRBJ2-1